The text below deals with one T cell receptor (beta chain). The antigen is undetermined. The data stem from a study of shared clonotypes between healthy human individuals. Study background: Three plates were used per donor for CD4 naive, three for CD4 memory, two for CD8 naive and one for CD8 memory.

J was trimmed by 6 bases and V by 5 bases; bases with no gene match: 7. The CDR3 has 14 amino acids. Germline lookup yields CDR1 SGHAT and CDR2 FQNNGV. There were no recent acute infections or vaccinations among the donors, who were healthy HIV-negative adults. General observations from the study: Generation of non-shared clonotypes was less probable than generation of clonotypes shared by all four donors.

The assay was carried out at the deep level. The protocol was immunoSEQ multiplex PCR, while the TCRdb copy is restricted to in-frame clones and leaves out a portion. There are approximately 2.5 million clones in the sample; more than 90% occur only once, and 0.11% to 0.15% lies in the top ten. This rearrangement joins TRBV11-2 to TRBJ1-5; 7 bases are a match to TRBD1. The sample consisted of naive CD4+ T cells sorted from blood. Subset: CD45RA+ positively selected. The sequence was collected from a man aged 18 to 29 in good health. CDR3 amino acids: CASSRQGLGQPQHF. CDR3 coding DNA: TGTGCCAGCAGCCGACAGGGCTTAGGTCAGCCCCAGCATTTT.